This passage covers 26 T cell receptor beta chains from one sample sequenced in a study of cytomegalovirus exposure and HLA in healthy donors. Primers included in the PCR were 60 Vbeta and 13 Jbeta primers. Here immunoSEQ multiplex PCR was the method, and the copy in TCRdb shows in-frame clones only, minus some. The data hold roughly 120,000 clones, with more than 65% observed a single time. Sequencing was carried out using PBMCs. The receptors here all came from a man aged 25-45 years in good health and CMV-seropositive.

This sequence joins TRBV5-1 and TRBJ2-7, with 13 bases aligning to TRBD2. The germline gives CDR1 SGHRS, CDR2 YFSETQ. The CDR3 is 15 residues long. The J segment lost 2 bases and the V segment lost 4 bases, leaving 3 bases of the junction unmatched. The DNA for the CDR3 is TGCGCCAGCAGCGTGGGACTAGCGGGGACCTACGAGCAGTACTTC. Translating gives CASSVGLAGTYEQYF. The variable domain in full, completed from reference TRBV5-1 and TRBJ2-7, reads KAGVTQTPRYLIKTRGQQVTLSCSPISGHRSVSWYQQTPGQGLQFLFEYFSETQRNKGNFPGRFSGRQFSNSRSEMNVSTLELGDSALYLCASSVGLAGTYEQYFGPGTRLTVT.

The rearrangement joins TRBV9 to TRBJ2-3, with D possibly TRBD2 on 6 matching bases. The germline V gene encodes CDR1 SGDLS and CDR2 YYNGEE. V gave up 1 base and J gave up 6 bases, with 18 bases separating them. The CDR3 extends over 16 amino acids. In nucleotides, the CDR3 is TGTGCCAGCAGCGTATCCTTAGGAGGGTCCCGGGATACGCAGTATTTT. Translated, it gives CASSVSLGGSRDTQYF.

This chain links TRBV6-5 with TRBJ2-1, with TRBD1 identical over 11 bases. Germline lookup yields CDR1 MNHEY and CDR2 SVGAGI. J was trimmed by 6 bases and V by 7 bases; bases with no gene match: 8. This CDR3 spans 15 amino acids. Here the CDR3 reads CASTAGTGGLNEQFF. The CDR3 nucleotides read TGTGCCAGCACCGCCGGGACAGGGGGGCTCAATGAGCAGTTCTTC.

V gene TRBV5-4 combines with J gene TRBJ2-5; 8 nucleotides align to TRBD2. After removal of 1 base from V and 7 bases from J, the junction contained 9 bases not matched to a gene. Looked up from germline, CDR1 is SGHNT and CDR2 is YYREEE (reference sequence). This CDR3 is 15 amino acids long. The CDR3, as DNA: TGTGCCAGCAGCTTGTCACGGGGGGGATCCGGGACCCAGTACTTC. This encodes CASSLSRGGSGTQYF.

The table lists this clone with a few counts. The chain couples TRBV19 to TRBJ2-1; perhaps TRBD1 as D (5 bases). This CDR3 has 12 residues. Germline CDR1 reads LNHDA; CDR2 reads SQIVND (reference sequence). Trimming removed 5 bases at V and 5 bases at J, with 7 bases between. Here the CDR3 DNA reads TGTGCCAGTAGTCAGGGAAACAATGAGCAGTTCTTC. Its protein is CASSQGNNEQFF. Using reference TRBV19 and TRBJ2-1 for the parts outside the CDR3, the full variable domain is DGGITQSPKYLFRKEGQNVTLSCEQNLNHDAMYWYRQDPGQGLRLIYYSQIVNDFQKGDIAEGYSVSREKKESFPLTVTSAQKNPTAFYLCASSQGNNEQFFGPGTRLTVL.

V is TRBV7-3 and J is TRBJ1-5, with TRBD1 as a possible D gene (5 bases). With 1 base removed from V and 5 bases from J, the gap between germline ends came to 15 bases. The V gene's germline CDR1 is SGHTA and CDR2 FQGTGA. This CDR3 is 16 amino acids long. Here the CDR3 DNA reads TGTGCCAGCAGCTTAAGCCTCTGGGGCAGACATCAGCCCCAGCATTTT. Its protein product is CASSLSLWGRHQPQHF.

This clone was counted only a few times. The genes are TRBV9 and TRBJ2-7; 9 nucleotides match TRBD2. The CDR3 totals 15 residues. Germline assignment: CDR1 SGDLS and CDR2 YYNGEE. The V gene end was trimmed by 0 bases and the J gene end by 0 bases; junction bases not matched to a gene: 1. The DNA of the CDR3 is TGTGCCAGCAGCGTAGAAGCGGGGGGCTCCTACGAGCAGTACTTC. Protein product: CASSVEAGGSYEQYF.

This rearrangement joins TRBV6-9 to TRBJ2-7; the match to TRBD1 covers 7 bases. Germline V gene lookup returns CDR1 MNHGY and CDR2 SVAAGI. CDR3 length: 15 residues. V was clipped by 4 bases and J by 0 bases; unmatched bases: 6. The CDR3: CASSLGQTYSYEQYF. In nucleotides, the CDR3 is TGTGCCAGCAGTTTGGGACAGACTTACTCCTACGAGCAGTACTTC.

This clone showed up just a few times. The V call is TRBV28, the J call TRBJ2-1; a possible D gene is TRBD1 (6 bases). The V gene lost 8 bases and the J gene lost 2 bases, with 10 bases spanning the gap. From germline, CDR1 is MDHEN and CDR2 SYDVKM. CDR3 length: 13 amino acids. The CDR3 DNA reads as TGTGCCAGCCGACAGGCTACCTACAATGAGCAGTTCTTC. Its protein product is CASRQATYNEQFF.

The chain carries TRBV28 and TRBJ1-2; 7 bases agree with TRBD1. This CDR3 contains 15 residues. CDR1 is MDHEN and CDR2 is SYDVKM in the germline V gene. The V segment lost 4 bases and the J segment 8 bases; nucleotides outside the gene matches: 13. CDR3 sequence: CASSYAEGAQGGYTF. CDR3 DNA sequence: TGTGCCAGCAGTTACGCGGAGGGGGCGCAGGGAGGCTACACCTTC.

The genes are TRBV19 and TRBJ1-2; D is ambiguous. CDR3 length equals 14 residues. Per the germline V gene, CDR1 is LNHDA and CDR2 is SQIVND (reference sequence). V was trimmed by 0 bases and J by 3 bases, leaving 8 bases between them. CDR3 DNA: TGTGCCAGTAGTATAGATCGGACTGACTATGGCTACACCTTC. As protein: CASSIDRTDYGYTF.

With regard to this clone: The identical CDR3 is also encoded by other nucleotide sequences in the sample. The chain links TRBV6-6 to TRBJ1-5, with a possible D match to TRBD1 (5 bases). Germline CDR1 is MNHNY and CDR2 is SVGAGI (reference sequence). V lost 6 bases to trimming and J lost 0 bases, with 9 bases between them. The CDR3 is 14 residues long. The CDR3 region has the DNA TGTGCCAGCAGACCCAGGGATAGCAATCAGCCCCAGCATTTT. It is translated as CASRPRDSNQPQHF.

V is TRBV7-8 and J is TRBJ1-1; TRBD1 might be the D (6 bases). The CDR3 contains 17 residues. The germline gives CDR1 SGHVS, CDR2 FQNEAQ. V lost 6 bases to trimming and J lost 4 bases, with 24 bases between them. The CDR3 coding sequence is TGTGCCAGCAGTTGGCGCGGTGGCAGGGGAGTGGTCACTGAAGCTTTCTTT. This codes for CASSWRGGRGVVTEAFF.

For the CDR3, the DNA is TGTGCCAGCAGTGACCCCCAGACAGGGAGGCGTGAAAAACTGTTTTTT. Translated, it gives CASSDPQTGRREKLFF. The chain carries TRBV6-4 and TRBJ1-4, with 7 bases that match TRBD1. CDR1 is MRHNA and CDR2 is SNTAGT in the germline V gene. With V trimmed by 2 bases and J by 7 bases, 10 bases remained unmatched. This CDR3 has 16 residues.

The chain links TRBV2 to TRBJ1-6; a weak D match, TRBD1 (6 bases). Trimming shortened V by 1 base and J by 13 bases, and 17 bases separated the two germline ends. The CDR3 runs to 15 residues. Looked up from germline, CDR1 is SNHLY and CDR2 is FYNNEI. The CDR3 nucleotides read TGTGCCAGCAGTGAAGGATCGGGACAATTTGTTCCCCTCCACTTT. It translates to CASSEGSGQFVPLHF.

This chain's CDR3 is CASMFGTSGNEQYF. The CDR3 region has the DNA TGCGCCAGCATGTTTGGGACTAGCGGGAACGAGCAGTACTTC. The rearrangement uses TRBV5-1 and TRBJ2-7, with TRBD2 matching over 13 bases. The CDR3 loop spans 14 amino acids. Unmatched junction bases numbered 5, after V lost 6 bases and J lost 5 bases. The germline gives CDR1 SGHRS, CDR2 YFSETQ.

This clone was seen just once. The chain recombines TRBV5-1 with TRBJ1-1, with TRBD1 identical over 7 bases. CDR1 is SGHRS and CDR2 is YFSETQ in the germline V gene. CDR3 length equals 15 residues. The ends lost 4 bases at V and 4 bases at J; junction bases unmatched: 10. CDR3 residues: CASSDQRQGGTEAFF. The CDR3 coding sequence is TGCGCCAGCAGCGATCAAAGACAGGGAGGCACTGAAGCTTTCTTT.

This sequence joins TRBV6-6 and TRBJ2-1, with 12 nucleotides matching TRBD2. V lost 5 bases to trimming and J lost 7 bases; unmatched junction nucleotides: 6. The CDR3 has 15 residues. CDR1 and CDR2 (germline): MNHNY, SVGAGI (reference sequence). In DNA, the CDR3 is TGTGCCAGCAGTACAATTGGACTAGCGGGGAATGAGCAGTTCTTC. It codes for CASSTIGLAGNEQFF.

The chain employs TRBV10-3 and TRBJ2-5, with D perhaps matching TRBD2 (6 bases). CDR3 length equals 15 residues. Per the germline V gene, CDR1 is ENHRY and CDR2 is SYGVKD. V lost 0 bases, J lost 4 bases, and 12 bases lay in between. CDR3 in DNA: TGTGCCATCAGTGAGTCGGGGGGACCAGGAGAGACCCAGTACTTC. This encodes CAISESGGPGETQYF.

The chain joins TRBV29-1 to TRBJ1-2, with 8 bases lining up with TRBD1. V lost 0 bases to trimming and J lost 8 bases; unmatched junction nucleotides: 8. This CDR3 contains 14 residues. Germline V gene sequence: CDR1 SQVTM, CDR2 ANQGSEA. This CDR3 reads CSVEDPDRGGGYTF. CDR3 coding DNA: TGCAGCGTTGAAGACCCTGACAGGGGCGGAGGCTACACCTTC. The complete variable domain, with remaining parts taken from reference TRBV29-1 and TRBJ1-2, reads SAVISQKPSRDICQRGTSLTIQCQVDSQVTMMFWYRQQPGQSLTLIATANQGSEATYESGFVIDKFPISRPNLTFSTLTVSNMSPEDSSIYLCSVEDPDRGGGYTFGSGTRLTVV.

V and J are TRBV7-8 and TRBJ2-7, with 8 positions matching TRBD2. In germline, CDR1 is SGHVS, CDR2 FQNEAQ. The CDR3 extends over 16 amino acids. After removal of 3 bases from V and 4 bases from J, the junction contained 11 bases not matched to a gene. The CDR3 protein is CASSLSNGGGFYEQYF. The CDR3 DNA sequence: TGTGCCAGCAGCTTGAGTAATGGCGGGGGGTTTTACGAGCAGTACTTC.

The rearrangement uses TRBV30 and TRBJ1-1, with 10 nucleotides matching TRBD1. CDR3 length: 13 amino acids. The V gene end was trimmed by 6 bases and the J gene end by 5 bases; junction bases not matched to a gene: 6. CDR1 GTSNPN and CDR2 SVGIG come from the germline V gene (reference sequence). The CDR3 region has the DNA TGTGCCTGTGACAGGGGGCGGTGGACTGAAGCTTTCTTT. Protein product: CACDRGRWTEAFF. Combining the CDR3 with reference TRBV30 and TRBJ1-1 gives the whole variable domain SQTIHQWPATLVQPVGSPLSLECTVEGTSNPNLYWYRQAAGRGLQLLFYSVGIGQISSEVPQNLSASRPQDRQFILSSKKLLLSDSGFYLCACDRGRWTEAFFGQGTRLTVV.

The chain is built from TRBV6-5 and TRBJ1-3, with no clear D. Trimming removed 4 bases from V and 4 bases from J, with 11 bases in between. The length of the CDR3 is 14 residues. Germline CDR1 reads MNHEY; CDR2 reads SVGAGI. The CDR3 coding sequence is TGTGCCAGCAGTTCGTCAGGAGGGGGAAACACCATATATTTT. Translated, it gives CASSSSGGGNTIYF.

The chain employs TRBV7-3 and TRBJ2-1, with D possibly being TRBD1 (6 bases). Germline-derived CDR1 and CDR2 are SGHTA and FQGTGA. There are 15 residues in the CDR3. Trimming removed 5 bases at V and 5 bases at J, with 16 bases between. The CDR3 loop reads CASSIRGSLNNEQFF. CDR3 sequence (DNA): TGTGCCAGCAGCATCAGGGGTTCCCTTAACAATGAGCAGTTCTTC.

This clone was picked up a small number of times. This CDR3 reads CAWIYGGGSTDTQYF. The CDR3 nucleotides are TGTGCCTGGATATACGGGGGAGGAAGCACAGATACGCAGTATTTT. The chain employs TRBV30 and TRBJ2-3, with TRBD2 as a possible D gene (6 bases). The CDR3 extends over 15 amino acids. Germline V lookup: CDR1 GTSNPN, CDR2 SVGIG (reference sequence). Trimming cost V 4 bases and J 0 bases, with 14 bases left between them.

The chain's CDR3 is CASSSGLAGNQETQYF. The CDR3 DNA is TGTGCCAGCAGCTCAGGACTAGCGGGGAACCAAGAGACCCAGTACTTC. V usage is TRBV7-7 and J usage is TRBJ2-5; 12 nucleotides agree with TRBD2. CDR3 size: 16 residues. With 4 bases clipped from V and 0 bases from J, the junction kept 3 bases outside the gene matches. Germline CDR1 SSHAT, CDR2 FNYEAQ (reference sequence).